Included here is one TCR beta chain sequence, with context. Its cognate antigen is unknown. The entry originates in a study of cytomegalovirus exposure and HLA in healthy donors. Study-level results: Cytomegalovirus association was listed for 164 TCR beta chains. The tendency of first-cohort TCR clusters to co-occur in the 110 or so validation repertoires emerged from a later analysis.

TCRdb's copy holds only in-frame clones and misses some; the assay was immunoSEQ multiplex PCR. Among 200,000 or so clones, 80% to 90% were seen once, and the ten largest hold about an eighth. CDR1 is SGHTA, CDR2 FQGTGA, per germline. The CDR3 loop spans 16 amino acids. The V end was cut by 2 bases, the J end by 5 bases, with 16 bases between. V and J are TRBV7-3 and TRBJ2-1; D is unclear. This clonotype originated in a woman in her 30s in good health and CMV-seropositive. Sample: PBMCs. CDR3 residues: CASSLSGPHPNNEQFF. DNA for the CDR3: TGTGCCAGCAGCTTATCTGGGCCACACCCCAACAATGAGCAGTTCTTC.